Here is one T cell receptor beta chain with its context. With 4 bases removed from V and 1 base from J, the gap between germline ends came to 14 bases. Germline-derived CDR1 and CDR2 are SGHDT and YYEEEE. CDR3 length: 15 amino acids. This sample stems from a study of blood T cell repertoires in COVID-19. As for the study in general: T cells, B-cell-depleted T cells, or PBMCs supplied cDNA or gDNA.

Authors' processing steps: Researchers report that nucleated cell counts were estimated from reference gene primer amplification. Data came from immunoSEQ multiplex PCR; TCRdb stores just in-frame clones and leaves some out. The V and J calls and the clone size are those of that table, but D and trimming were determined from the DNA. The sample carries roughly 430,000 clones, about 88% recorded once. Researchers sorted participants into cohorts using their self-reported clinical history. The rearrangement uses TRBV5-6 and TRBJ1-2; D possibly corresponds to TRBD1 (5 bases). Sample: PBMCs or T cells enriched from blood (not recorded which). This TCR derives from a woman under 30 who had been exposed to COVID-19. The CDR3 region is CASSLGGTNNYGYTF. The DNA for the CDR3 is TGTGCCAGCAGCCTCGGGGGGACTAATAACTATGGCTACACCTTC.